Sequencing of this T cell receptor (beta chain) was carried out in a study of cytomegalovirus exposure and HLA in healthy donors. The study ran its PCR with 60 Vbeta and 13 Jbeta primers. TCRdb keeps only in-frame clones here, not all; method: immunoSEQ multiplex PCR. The sample yields 150,000 to 200,000 clones, about four fifths seen once. Unmatched junction bases numbered 6, after V lost 1 base and J lost 4 bases. The germline gives CDR1 SEHNR, CDR2 FQNEAQ (reference sequence). CDR3 length equals 15 residues. The chain is built from TRBV7-9 and TRBJ2-7, with 8 bases matching TRBD2. Sequencing was done on a sample of PBMCs. This receptor was obtained from a man between 35 and 55 years old in good health and CMV-seropositive. The chain's CDR3 is CASSLDVAGRYEQYF. DNA of the CDR3: TGTGCCAGCAGCTTAGACGTAGCGGGACGGTACGAGCAGTACTTC.